Listed here is a single TCR beta chain. This receptor's antigen is unknown. No base quality information exists; no much larger clone differs at one position. Trimming accounts for 1 base at V and 4 bases at J, while the number of junction bases matched to no gene is 3. Looking up the germline V gene (reference sequence) yields CDR1 SEHNR and CDR2 FQNEAQ. Reading from cysteine to phenylalanine, the CDR3 counts 15 amino acids. CDR3 DNA is the only sequence kept; it has 45 bases, read in frame from the first base. This sample was included in a study of blood T cell repertoires in COVID-19 (dated by TCRdb to 2018 to 2020). Looking at the study overall: Samples from collaborators originated in the United States, Italy and Spain and spanned both the acute and convalescent phases of COVID-19. The prospective study material was composed of cDNA or gDNA derived from T cells, B-cell-depleted T cells, or PBMCs. Subjects who had been exposed to COVID-19, were actively infected with it, or had recovered from it provided the deeply sampled blood TCRbeta repertoires that made up the dataset. The repertoires were released in a freely available public database intended as a resource for research on the immune response to SARS-CoV-2. Samples came from the ongoing ImmuneRACE study (first 160 participants) plus 1,254 subjects from 6 global collaborators. Nearly every sample came with metadata listing a de-identified subject ID, COVID-19 status, age in years and sex. Where available, HLA class I and class II types were obtained from metadata supplied by the sample provider rather than from assay-based typing. Points the paper makes about the study in general: How much clinical and demographic metadata was included differed by source and by participant, and the metadata was provided uncurated.

The immunoSEQ Assay, a bias-controlled multiplex PCR, was used to amplify TCRbeta CDR3 regions from genomic DNA. Per the original workflow: The number of nucleated cells in each sample was estimated by amplification of reference gene primers within the assay. Sequence reads were collapsed and filtered to measure the absolute abundance of every unique TCRbeta CDR3 rearrangement. Productive Simpson clonality was computed per sample as the square root of Simpson's diversity index over productive rearrangements. TCRdb limited this immuneACCESS table to in-frame rearrangements with V and J called. A share of clones is missing; checked studies link under half to unresolved V genes, and the rest is unexplained. D and trimming were read from the DNA, whereas the V and J calls and clone size are those reported in that table. This sample has around 170,000 clones in its table, and less than 90% of those were observed once. Jointly, the top ten make up about 8.3% of the sample.

In Seattle, one collaborating source enrolled patients while the infection was active and tracked those patients longitudinally over the course of disease. Each collaborating institution followed its own protocols to collect whole blood in K2EDTA tubes. For TCRbeta analysis, collaborators shipped samples as frozen whole blood, isolated PBMCs, or DNA extracted from either of those sample types. The receptor chain draws on TRBV7-9 and TRBJ2-3, with 9 junctional bases fitting TRBD2. The clonotype originates from an older woman with COVID-19, enrolled during active disease. Sequenced material: peripheral blood. The encoded CDR3 is CASSLGLADADTQYF. Here is the DNA: TGTGCCAGCAGCTTAGGACTAGCGGACGCAGATACGCAGTATTTT.